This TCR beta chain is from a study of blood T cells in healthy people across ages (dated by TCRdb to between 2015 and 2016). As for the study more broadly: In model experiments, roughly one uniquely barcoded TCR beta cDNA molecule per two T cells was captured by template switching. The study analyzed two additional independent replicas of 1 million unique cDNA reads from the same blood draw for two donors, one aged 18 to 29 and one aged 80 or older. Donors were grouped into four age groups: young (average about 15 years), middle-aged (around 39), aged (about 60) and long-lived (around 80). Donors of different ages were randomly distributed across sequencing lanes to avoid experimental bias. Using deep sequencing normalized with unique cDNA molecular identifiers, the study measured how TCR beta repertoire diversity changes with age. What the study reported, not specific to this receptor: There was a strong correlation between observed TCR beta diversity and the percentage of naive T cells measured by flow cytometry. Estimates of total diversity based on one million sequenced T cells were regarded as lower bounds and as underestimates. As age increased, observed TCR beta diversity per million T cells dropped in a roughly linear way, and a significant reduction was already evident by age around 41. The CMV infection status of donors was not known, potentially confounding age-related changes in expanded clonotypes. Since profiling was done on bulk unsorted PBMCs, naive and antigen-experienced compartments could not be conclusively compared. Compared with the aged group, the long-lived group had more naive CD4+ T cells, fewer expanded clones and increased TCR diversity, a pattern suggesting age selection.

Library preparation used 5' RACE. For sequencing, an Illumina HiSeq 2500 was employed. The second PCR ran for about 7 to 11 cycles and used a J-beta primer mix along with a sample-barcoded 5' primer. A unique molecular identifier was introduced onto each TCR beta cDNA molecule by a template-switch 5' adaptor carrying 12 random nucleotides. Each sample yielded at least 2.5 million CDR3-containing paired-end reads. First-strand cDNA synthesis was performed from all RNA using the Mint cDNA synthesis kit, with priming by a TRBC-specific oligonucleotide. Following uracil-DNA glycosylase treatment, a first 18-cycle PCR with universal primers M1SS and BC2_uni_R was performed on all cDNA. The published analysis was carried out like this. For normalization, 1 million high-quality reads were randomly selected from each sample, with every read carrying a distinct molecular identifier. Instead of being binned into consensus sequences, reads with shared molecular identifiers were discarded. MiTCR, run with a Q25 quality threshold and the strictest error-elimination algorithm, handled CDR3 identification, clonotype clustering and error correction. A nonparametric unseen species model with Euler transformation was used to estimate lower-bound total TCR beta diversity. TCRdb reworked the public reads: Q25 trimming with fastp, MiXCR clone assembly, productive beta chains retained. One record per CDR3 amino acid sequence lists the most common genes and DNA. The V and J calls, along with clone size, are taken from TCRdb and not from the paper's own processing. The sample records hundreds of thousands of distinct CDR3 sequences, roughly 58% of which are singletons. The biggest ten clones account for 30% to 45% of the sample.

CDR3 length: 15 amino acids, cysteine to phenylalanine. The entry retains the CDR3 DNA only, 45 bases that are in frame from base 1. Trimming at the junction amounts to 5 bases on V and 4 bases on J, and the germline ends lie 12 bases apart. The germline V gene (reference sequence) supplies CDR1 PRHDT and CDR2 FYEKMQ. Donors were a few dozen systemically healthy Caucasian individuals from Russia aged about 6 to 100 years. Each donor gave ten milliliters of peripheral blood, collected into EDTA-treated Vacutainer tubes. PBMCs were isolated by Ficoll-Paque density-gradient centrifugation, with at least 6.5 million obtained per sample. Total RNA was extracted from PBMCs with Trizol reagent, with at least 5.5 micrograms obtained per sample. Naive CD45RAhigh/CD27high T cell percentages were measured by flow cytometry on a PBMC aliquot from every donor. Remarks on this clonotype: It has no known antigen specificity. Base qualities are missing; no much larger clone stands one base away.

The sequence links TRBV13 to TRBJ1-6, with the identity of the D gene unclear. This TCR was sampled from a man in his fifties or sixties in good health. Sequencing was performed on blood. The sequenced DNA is TGTGCCAGCAGCAGTAAGAGAAATTATAATTCACCCCTCCACTTT. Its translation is CASSSKRNYNSPLHF. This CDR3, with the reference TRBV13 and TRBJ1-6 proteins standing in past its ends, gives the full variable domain AAGVIQSPRHLIKEKRETATLKCYPIPRHDTVYWYQQGPGQDPQFLISFYEKMQSDKGSIPDRFSAQQFSDYHSELNMSSLELGDSALYFCASSSKRNYNSPLHFGNGTRLTVT.